This T cell receptor beta chain was sequenced for a study of blood T cell repertoires in COVID-19. Study in general: Sites across the United States, Italy and Spain contributed samples from acute and convalescent COVID-19. The cDNA or gDNA used as material had been derived from T cells, B-cell-depleted T cells, or PBMCs.

Trimming shortened V by 1 base and J by 9 bases, and 16 bases separated the two germline ends. Germline V gene lookup returns CDR1 MNHNS and CDR2 SASEGT. This CDR3 contains 15 residues. Authors' processing steps: Estimates of nucleated cell counts were drawn from the amplification of reference gene primers. Sequenced by immunoSEQ multiplex PCR; TCRdb stores in-frame clones only, minus some. D and trimming come from the DNA, and the V and J calls and clone size come from that table. The sample consists of around 110,000 clones, roughly 86% of them appearing once. The V gene is TRBV6-1, the J gene TRBJ2-1; D is undetermined. The source of this sequence is a man aged 40-49 years with acute or convalescent COVID-19. What was sequenced was peripheral blood. In nucleotides, the CDR3 is TGTGCCAGCAGTGAAGTTTTGGCGGCAGTCAGTGAGCAGTTCTTC. The encoded protein is CASSEVLAAVSEQFF.